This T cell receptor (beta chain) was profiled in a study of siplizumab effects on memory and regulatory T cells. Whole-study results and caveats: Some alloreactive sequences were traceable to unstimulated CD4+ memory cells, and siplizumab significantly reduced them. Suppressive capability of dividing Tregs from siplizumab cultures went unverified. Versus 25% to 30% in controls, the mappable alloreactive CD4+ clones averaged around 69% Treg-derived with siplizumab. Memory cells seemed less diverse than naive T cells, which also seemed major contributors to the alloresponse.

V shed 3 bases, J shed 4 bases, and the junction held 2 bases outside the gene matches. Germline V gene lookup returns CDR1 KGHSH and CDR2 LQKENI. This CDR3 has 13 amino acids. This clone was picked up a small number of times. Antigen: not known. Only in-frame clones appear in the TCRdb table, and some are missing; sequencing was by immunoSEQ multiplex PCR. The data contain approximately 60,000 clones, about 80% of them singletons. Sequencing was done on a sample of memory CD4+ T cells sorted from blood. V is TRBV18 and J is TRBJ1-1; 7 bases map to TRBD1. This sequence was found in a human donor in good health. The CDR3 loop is CASSPAGGTEAFF. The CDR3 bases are TGTGCCAGCTCACCTGCAGGGGGCACTGAAGCTTTCTTT.